A selection of T cell receptor beta chains follows, all from one sample in a study of cytomegalovirus exposure and HLA in healthy donors. The protocol was immunoSEQ multiplex PCR, while the TCRdb copy is restricted to in-frame clones and leaves out a portion. The sample records roughly 73,000 clones, 75% being singletons. Sequences were obtained from PBMCs. The receptors originated from a man aged 70 or older in good health and CMV-seronegative. Both conserved end residues are part of each CDR3. A D gene is named only where the DNA matches it firmly. The size of a clone is reported for some rows only, either as once, few or many, or as a class for expanded clones.

>TRBD2|TRBV5-1|-|TRBJ2-3
CASSLRASGRSDTQYF
TGCGCCAGCAGCTTGAGGGCTAGCGGGAGATCAGATACGCAGTATTTT
>TRBD2|TRBV4-3|-|TRBJ2-3
CASSQGLADTDTQYF
TGCGCCAGCAGCCAAGGACTAGCGGACACAGATACGCAGTATTTT
>-|TRBV27|-|TRBJ1-5
CASSGQYANSNQPQHF
TGTGCCAGCAGTGGACAGTACGCGAATAGCAATCAGCCCCAGCATTTT
>-|TRBV6-5|-|TRBJ2-5
CASSEQAQETQYF
TGTGCCAGCAGTGAACAGGCACAAGAGACCCAGTACTTC
>TRBD2|TRBV7-2|-|TRBJ2-1
CASSLERTSGGYNEQFF
TGTGCCAGCAGCTTAGAACGGACTAGCGGGGGGTACAATGAGCAGTTCTTC
>-|TRBV5-1|few|TRBJ2-5
CASSSQDSDQETQYF
TGCGCCAGCAGCTCCCAAGACTCAGACCAAGAGACCCAGTACTTC
>-|TRBV18|-|TRBJ2-5
CASSPYLQGQETQYF
TGTGCCAGCTCACCATATCTTCAGGGACAAGAGACCCAGTACTTC
>-|TRBV25-1|-|TRBJ2-7
CASSEFGEGLYEQYF
TGTGCCAGCAGTGAATTTGGAGAGGGTCTCTACGAGCAGTACTTC
>TRBD2|TRBV7-9|-|TRBJ2-3
CASSGGLAGRTDTQYF
TGTGCCAGCAGCGGAGGACTAGCGGGGCGCACAGATACGCAGTATTTT
>-|TRBV6-1|-|TRBJ1-1
CASSEPGRGTEAFF
TGTGCCAGCAGTGAACCGGGCAGGGGCACTGAAGCTTTCTTT
>-|TRBV25-1|-|TRBJ2-7
CATRRDYEQYF
TGTGCCACCCGCCGAGACTACGAGCAGTACTTC
>TRBD1|TRBV18|-|TRBJ2-2
CASSPPTTGTGELFF
TGTGCCAGCTCACCACCAACGACAGGGACCGGGGAGCTGTTTTTT
>TRBD2|TRBV4-1|-|TRBJ2-5
CASSQVGGDVETQYF
TGCGCCAGCAGCCAAGTCGGGGGGGACGTGGAGACCCAGTACTTC
>-|TRBV19|-|TRBJ1-3
CASSINQDSGNTIYF
TGTGCCAGTAGTATCAACCAGGACTCTGGAAACACCATATATTTT
>-|TRBV10-3|few|TRBJ1-1
CAISESNSPEAFF
TGTGCCATCAGTGAGTCGAACAGCCCTGAAGCTTTCTTT
>-|TRBV18|-|TRBJ2-6
CASSPRNSGANVLTF
TGTGCCAGCTCACCCAGGAACTCTGGGGCCAACGTCCTGACTTTC
>-|TRBV19|-|TRBJ2-2
CASSGQINTGELFF
TGTGCCAGTAGTGGGCAGATTAACACCGGGGAGCTGTTTTTT
>-|TRBV19|-|TRBJ2-3
CATGWQGTDTQYF
TGTGCCACGGGATGGCAGGGCACAGATACGCAGTATTTT
>-|TRBV7-9|-|TRBJ1-4
CSSHDWNNEKLFF
TGTTCCAGCCATGACTGGAATAATGAAAAACTGTTTTTT
>-|TRBV11-2|once|TRBJ1-5
CASSFLGGNQPQHF
TGTGCCAGCAGCTTCCTCGGTGGCAATCAGCCCCAGCATTTT
>TRBD1|TRBV5-1|few|TRBJ1-1
CASSFNRGTEAFF
TGCGCCAGCAGCTTTAACAGGGGTACTGAAGCTTTCTTT
>-|TRBV18|-|TRBJ2-1
CASSQAESNEQFF
TGTGCCAGCTCACAAGCGGAAAGCAATGAGCAGTTCTTC
>TRBD1|TRBV9|-|TRBJ1-4
CASSPRTGANNEKLFF
TGTGCCAGCAGCCCCAGGACAGGGGCGAATAATGAAAAACTGTTTTTT
>-|TRBV18|-|TRBJ2-1
CASSAYPSSSYNEQFF
TGTGCCAGCTCAGCATACCCTTCGAGCTCCTACAATGAGCAGTTCTTC
>-|TRBV12-5|-|TRBJ2-7
CASGLSGLDEQYF
TGTGCTAGTGGTTTGTCAGGGTTGGACGAGCAGTACTTC
>-|TRBV7-2|-|TRBJ1-1
CASSLSGGPNTEAFF
TGTGCCAGCAGCTTATCCGGGGGACCGAACACTGAAGCTTTCTTT
>TRBD1|TRBV5-5|few|TRBJ1-4
CASSPGTGVNNEKLFF
TGTGCCAGCAGCCCCGGGACAGGGGTGAATAATGAAAAACTGTTTTTT
>-|TRBV29-1|-|TRBJ1-6
CSVRDILDNSPLHF
TGCAGCGTTAGGGACATCCTCGATAATTCACCCCTCCACTTT
>-|TRBV6-5|-|TRBJ1-1
CASSYSSGSMNTEAFF
TGTGCCAGCAGTTACTCCTCAGGATCCATGAACACTGAAGCTTTCTTT
>TRBD2|TRBV9|few|TRBJ2-1
CASSVSVTSGLQNEQFF
TGTGCCAGCAGCGTGAGTGTGACTAGCGGTCTACAGAATGAGCAGTTCTTC
>-|TRBV7-6|few|TRBJ1-6
CASSLMSGTRSPLHF
TGTGCCAGCAGCTTAATGTCAGGGACTAGATCACCCCTCCACTTT
>TRBD1|TRBV7-2|-|TRBJ2-7
CASSIGQGLYEQYF
TGTGCCAGCAGCATCGGACAGGGGTTGTACGAGCAGTACTTC
>-|TRBV7-9|-|TRBJ1-4
CASSRRAGGELFF
TGTGCCAGCAGCCGCCGGGCCGGAGGGGAACTGTTTTTT
>-|TRBV6-6|-|TRBJ1-1
CASSSSGRGNTEAFF
TGTGCCAGCAGTTCTTCAGGTAGGGGGAACACTGAAGCTTTCTTT
>TRBD2|TRBV9|-|TRBJ2-3
CASSGSSGESTDTQYF
TGTGCCAGCAGCGGATCGAGCGGGGAGAGCACAGATACGCAGTATTTT
>-|TRBV5-6|-|TRBJ2-7
CASSLQGTAYEQYF
TGTGCCAGCAGCTTACAGGGCACGGCATACGAGCAGTACTTC
>-|TRBV6-5|-|TRBJ1-2
CASSPTDNYGYTF
TGTGCCAGCAGTCCGACAGATAACTATGGCTACACCTTC
>-|TRBV21-1|-|TRBJ2-7
CASSKPGRAPTYEQYF
TGTGCCAGCAGCAAACCGGGCAGGGCGCCGACCTACGAGCAGTACTTC
>-|TRBV9|-|TRBJ2-5
CASSVGAGAAGETQYF
TGTGCCAGCAGCGTAGGGGCGGGGGCAGCCGGGGAGACCCAGTACTTC
>-|TRBV29-1|-|TRBJ2-5
CSVAGRGNTDQETQYF
TGCAGCGTTGCCGGACGGGGGAATACGGACCAAGAGACCCAGTACTTC
>-|TRBV9|-|TRBJ2-2
CASTPLPNTGELFF
TGTGCCAGCACCCCTCTCCCGAACACCGGGGAGCTGTTTTTT
>TRBD2|TRBV19|-|TRBJ2-1
CASSIVTSSLPSYNEQFF
TGTGCCAGTAGTATTGTGACTAGCAGCCTTCCCTCCTACAATGAGCAGTTCTTC
>TRBD2|TRBV29-1|-|TRBJ2-2
CSAGGTYTGELFF
TGCAGCGCGGGGGGAACCTACACCGGGGAGCTGTTTTTT
>TRBD1|TRBV19|-|TRBJ2-1
CASSIRVRGHEQFF
TGTGCCAGTAGTATAAGGGTCAGGGGGCATGAGCAGTTCTTC
>TRBD1|TRBV5-6|-|TRBJ1-4
CASSSGQGVEKLFF
TGTGCCAGCAGCTCGGGACAGGGAGTTGAAAAACTGTTTTTT
>-|TRBV18|-|TRBJ2-3
CASSPSGDTQYF
TGTGCCAGCTCACCATCGGGAGATACGCAGTATTTT
>TRBD2|TRBV7-7|-|TRBJ2-5
CASSQGLGETQYF
TGTGCTAGCAGCCAAGGACTAGGAGAGACCCAGTACTTC
>TRBD1|TRBV6-4|-|TRBJ2-7
CASSVGTGYEQYF
TGTGCCAGCAGTGTCGGGACAGGCTACGAGCAGTACTTC
>TRBD2|TRBV15|-|TRBJ2-5
CATSRAPGTSGGQETQYF
TGTGCCACCAGCAGAGCTCCTGGGACTAGCGGGGGCCAAGAGACCCAGTACTTC
>TRBD1|TRBV5-6|-|TRBJ1-5
CASSLRTGSYQPQHF
TGTGCCAGCAGCCTGAGGACAGGGTCCTATCAGCCCCAGCATTTT
>TRBD1|TRBV30|-|TRBJ1-3
CAWDKTGAGNTIYF
TGTGCCTGGGACAAGACAGGGGCAGGAAACACCATATATTTT
>-|TRBV7-8|-|TRBJ1-3
CASSPNPQALSGNTIYF
TGTGCCAGCAGCCCTAACCCGCAGGCCCTATCTGGAAACACCATATATTTT
>TRBD2|TRBV5-7|-|TRBJ2-3
CASSTPGLAGVRDTDTQYF
TGTGCCAGCAGCACACCGGGACTAGCGGGAGTCAGGGACACAGATACGCAGTATTTT
>TRBD2|TRBV10-3|-|TRBJ2-5
CAISESRGGGAFETQYF
TGTGCCATCAGTGAGTCGCGTGGCGGGGGGGCCTTCGAGACCCAGTACTTC
>-|TRBV28|few|TRBJ1-2
CASSSAPRGFGYTF
TGTGCCAGCAGTTCCGCGCCCCGGGGATTTGGCTACACCTTC
>-|TRBV4-1|-|TRBJ1-2
CASSQVQYRADTF
TGCGCCAGCAGCCAAGTTCAGTACAGGGCGGACACCTTC
>-|TRBV11-2|-|TRBJ2-5
CASSLVLAGIETQYF
TGTGCCAGCAGCTTAGTCCTGGCAGGGATCGAGACCCAGTACTTC
>TRBD2|TRBV27|-|TRBJ2-3
CASSSRLAGGGDTQYF
TGTGCCAGCAGTTCCAGACTAGCGGGAGGAGGGGATACGCAGTATTTT
>TRBD1|TRBV28|-|TRBJ2-3
CASSLPDRGQGDTQYF
TGTGCCAGCAGTTTACCCGACAGGGGGCAAGGAGATACGCAGTATTTT
>-|TRBV29-1|-|TRBJ1-3
CSVLSTGSGNTIYF
TGCAGCGTCCTTTCGACGGGCTCTGGAAACACCATATATTTT